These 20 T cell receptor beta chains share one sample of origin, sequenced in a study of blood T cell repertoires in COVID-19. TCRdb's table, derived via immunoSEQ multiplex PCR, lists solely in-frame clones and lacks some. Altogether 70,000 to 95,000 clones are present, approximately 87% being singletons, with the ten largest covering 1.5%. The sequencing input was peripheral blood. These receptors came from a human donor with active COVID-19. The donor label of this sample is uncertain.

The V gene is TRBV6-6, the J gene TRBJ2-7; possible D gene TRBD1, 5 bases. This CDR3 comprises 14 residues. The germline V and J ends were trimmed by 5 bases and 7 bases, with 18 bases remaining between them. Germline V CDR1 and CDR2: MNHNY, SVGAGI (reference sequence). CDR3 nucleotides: TGTGCCAGCAGTCCATCTTTGGCAGGGCGTGAGCAGTACTTC. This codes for CASSPSLAGREQYF.

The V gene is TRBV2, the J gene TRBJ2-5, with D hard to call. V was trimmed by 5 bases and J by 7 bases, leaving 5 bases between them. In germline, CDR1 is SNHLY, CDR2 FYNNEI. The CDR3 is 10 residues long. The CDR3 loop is CASSMRTQYF. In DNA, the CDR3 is TGTGCCAGCAGTATGAGGACCCAGTACTTC.

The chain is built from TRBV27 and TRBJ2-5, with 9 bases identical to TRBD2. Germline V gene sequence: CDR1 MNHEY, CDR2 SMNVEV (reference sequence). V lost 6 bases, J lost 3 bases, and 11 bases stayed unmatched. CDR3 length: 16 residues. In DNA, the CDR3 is TGTGCCAGCAGATCAACTCCGGGACTAGCAGAAGAGACCCAGTACTTC. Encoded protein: CASRSTPGLAEETQYF.

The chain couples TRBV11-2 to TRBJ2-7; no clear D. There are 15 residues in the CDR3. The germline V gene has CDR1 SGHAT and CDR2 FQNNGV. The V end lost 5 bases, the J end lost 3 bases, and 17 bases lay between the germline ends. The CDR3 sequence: CASSRSGIQGYEQYF. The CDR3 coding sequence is TGTGCCAGCAGCCGATCAGGAATTCAAGGCTACGAGCAGTACTTC.

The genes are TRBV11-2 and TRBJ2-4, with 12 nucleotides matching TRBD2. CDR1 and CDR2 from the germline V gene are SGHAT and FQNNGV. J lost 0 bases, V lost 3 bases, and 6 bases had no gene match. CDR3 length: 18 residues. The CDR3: CASSFPSGGALAKNIQYF. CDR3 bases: TGTGCCAGCAGCTTCCCTAGCGGGGGGGCGCTAGCCAAAAACATTCAGTACTTC.

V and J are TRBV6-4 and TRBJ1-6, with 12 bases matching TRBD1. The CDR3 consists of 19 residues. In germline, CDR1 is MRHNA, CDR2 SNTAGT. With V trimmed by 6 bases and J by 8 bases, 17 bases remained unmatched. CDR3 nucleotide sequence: TGTGCCAGCAGGTCACTTAAAGGACCGGGACAGGGGGCTTATTCACCCCTCCACTTT. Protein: CASRSLKGPGQGAYSPLHF.

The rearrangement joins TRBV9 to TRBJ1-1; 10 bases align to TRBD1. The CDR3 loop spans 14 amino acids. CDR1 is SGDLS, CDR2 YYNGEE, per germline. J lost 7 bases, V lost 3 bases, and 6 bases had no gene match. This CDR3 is CASSADRGSNEAFF. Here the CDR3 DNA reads TGTGCCAGCAGCGCGGACAGGGGGAGTAATGAAGCTTTCTTT.

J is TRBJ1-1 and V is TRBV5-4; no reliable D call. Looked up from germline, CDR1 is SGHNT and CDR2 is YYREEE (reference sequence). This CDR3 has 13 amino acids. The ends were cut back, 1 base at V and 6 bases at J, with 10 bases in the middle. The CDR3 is CASSLPWQSEAFF. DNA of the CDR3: TGTGCCAGCAGCTTGCCATGGCAGTCTGAAGCTTTCTTT.

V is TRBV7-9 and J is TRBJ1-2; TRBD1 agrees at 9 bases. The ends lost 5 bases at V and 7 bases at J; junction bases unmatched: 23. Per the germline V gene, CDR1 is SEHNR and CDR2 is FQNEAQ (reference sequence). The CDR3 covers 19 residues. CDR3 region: CASSHAIALGQGLWRGYTF. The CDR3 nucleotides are TGTGCCAGCAGCCACGCCATAGCTCTGGGACAGGGTCTATGGCGTGGCTACACCTTC.

CDR3 bases: TGTGCCAGCAGCTTAGCCGACAGGGTTTATGGCTACACCTTC. Translating gives CASSLADRVYGYTF. This chain uses TRBV7-8 with TRBJ1-2; 7 bases align to TRBD1. V lost 0 bases and J lost 5; bases outside the gene matches: 3. The CDR3 totals 14 residues. Germline CDR1 SGHVS, CDR2 FQNEAQ. The full variable domain, rest sourced from reference TRBV7-8 and TRBJ1-2, is GAGVSQSPRYKVAKRGQDVALRCDPISGHVSLFWYQQALGQGPEFLTYFQNEAQLDKSGLPSDRFFAERPEGSVSTLKIQRTQQEDSAVYLCASSLADRVYGYTFGSGTRLTVV.

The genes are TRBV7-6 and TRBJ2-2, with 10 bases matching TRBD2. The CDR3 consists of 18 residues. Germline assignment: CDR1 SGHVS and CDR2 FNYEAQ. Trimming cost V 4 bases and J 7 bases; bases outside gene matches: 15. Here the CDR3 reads CASSSPGLAGVRSGELFF. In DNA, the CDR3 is TGTGCCAGCAGCTCGCCGGGTCTAGCGGGGGTCCGGAGCGGGGAGCTGTTTTTT.

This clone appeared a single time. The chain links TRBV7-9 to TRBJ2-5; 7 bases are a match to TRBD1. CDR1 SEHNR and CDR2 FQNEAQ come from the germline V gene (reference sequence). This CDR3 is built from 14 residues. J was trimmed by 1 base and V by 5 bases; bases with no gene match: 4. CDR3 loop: CASSGRDSQETQYF. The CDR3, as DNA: TGTGCCAGCAGCGGCCGGGACAGCCAAGAGACCCAGTACTTC. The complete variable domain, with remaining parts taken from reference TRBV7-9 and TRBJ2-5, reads DTGVSQNPRHKITKRGQNVTFRCDPISEHNRLYWYRQTLGQGPEFLTYFQNEAQLEKSRLLSDRFSAERPKGSFSTLEIQRTEQGDSAMYLCASSGRDSQETQYFGPGTRLLVL.

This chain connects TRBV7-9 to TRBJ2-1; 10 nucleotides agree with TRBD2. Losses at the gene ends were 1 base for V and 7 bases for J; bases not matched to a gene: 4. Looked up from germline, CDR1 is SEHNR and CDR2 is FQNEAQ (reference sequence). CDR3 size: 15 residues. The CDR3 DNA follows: TGTGCCAGCAGCTTAGAACTACTAGCGGGGAATGAGCAGTTCTTC. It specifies CASSLELLAGNEQFF.

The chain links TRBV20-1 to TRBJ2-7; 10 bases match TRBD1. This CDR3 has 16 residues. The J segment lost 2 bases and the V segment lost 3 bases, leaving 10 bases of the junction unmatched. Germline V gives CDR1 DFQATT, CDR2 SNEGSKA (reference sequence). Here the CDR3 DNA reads TGCAGTGCTAGTTACCTATCCGGACAGGGGGCCTACGAGCAGTACTTC. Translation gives CSASYLSGQGAYEQYF.

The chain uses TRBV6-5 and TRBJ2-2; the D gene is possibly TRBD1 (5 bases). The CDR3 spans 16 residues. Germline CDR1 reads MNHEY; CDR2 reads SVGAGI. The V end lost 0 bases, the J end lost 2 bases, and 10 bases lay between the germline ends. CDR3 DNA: TGTGCCAGCAGTTACTCGGTTCAGGGCAACACCGGGGAGCTGTTTTTT. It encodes CASSYSVQGNTGELFF.

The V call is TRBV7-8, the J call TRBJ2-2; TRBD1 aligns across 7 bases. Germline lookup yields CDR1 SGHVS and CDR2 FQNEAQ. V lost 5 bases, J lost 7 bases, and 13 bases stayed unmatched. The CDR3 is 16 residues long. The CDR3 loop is CASSPRQGLSHGELFF. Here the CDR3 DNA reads TGTGCCAGCAGCCCCCGACAGGGTTTATCGCACGGGGAGCTGTTTTTT.

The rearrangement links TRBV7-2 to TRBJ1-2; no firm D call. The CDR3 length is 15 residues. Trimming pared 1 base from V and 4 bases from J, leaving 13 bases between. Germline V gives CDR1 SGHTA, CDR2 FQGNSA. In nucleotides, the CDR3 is TGTGCCAGCAGCTTAGAGATGGTGAACTTCTATGGCTACACCTTC. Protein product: CASSLEMVNFYGYTF. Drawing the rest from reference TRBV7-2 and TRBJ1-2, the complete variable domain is GAGVSQSPSNKVTEKGKDVELRCDPISGHTALYWYRQSLGQGLEFLIYFQGNSAPDKSGLPSDRFSAERTGGSVSTLTIQRTQQEDSAVYLCASSLEMVNFYGYTFGSGTRLTVV.

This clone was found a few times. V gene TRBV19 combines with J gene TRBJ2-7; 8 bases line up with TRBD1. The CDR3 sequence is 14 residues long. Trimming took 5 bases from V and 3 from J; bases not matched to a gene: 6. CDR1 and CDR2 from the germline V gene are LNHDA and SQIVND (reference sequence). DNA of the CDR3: TGTGCCAGTAGTCCTACAGGGGGTCTCTACGAGCAGTACTTC. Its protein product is CASSPTGGLYEQYF. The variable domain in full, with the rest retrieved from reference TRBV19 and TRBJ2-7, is DGGITQSPKYLFRKEGQNVTLSCEQNLNHDAMYWYRQDPGQGLRLIYYSQIVNDFQKGDIAEGYSVSREKKESFPLTVTSAQKNPTAFYLCASSPTGGLYEQYFGPGTRLTVT.

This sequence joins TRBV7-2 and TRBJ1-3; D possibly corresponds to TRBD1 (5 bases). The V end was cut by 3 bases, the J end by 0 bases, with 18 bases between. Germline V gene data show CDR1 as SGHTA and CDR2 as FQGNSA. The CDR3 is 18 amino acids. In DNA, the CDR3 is TGTGCCAGCAGCTTGGCCAGGGCCATCCTCAGCTCTGGAAACACCATATATTTT. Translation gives CASSLARAILSSGNTIYF.

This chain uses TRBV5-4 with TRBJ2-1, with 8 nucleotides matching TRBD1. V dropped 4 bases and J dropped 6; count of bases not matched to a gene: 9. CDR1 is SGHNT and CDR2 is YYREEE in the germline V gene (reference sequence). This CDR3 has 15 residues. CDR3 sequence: CASSQRRQGSNEQFF. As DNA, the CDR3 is TGTGCCAGCAGCCAACGCAGACAGGGGAGCAATGAGCAGTTCTTC.